Shown below are 28 T cell receptor beta chains from a single sample sequenced in a study of shared clonotypes between healthy human individuals. Assay: immunoSEQ multiplex PCR; the TCRdb copy retains only in-frame clones and omits some. Of about 96,000 clones detected, less than 60% appear once; the ten largest clones hold approximately 16%. Sequencing was performed on PBMCs. These receptors were collected from a middle-aged woman in good health. Some clones in this sample may be carry-over from other donors' samples.

The chain joins TRBV7-9 to TRBJ2-7; D may be TRBD2 (6 bases). CDR3 length: 11 residues. Germline CDR1 is SEHNR and CDR2 is FQNEAQ (reference sequence). Trimming took off 4 bases at V and 7 bases at J, with 8 bases between the two ends. CDR3 amino acids: CASSYGGEQYF. The CDR3 nucleotides read TGTGCCAGCAGCTACGGGGGTGAGCAGTACTTC.

The gene calls are TRBV30 and TRBJ2-4; 13 bases match TRBD2. Trimming cost V 1 base and J 11 bases; bases outside gene matches: 5. This CDR3 region has 14 residues. In germline, CDR1 is GTSNPN, CDR2 SVGIG (reference sequence). For the CDR3, the DNA is TGTGCCTGGAGTGCCGGGACTAGCGGGACCTTTCAGTACTTC. Its translation is CAWSAGTSGTFQYF.

This chain joins TRBV28 and TRBJ2-1, with 7 bases fitting TRBD1. The CDR3 is made up of 15 amino acids. V lost 2 bases, J lost 10 bases, and 11 bases stayed unmatched. Germline CDR1 and CDR2: MDHEN and SYDVKM. In DNA, the CDR3 is TGTGCCAGCAGTTTAGGACAGACAGGGCGTCGGGAGCAGTTCTTC. This encodes CASSLGQTGRREQFF.

This chain joins TRBV7-9 and TRBJ2-7, with TRBD1 identical over 7 bases. This CDR3 is 12 amino acids long. CDR1 SEHNR and CDR2 FQNEAQ come from the germline V gene (reference sequence). With 5 bases clipped from V and 4 bases from J, the junction kept 2 bases outside the gene matches. The CDR3 loop is CASSQTGYEQYF. The CDR3 DNA reads as TGTGCCAGCAGCCAGACAGGGTACGAGCAGTACTTC.

The J gene is TRBJ2-3, the V gene TRBV9; TRBD2 matches 9 bases. V shed 4 bases and J 1 base; nucleotides not matched to a gene: 10. CDR3 length equals 17 residues. CDR1 and CDR2 from the germline V gene are SGDLS and YYNGEE. The CDR3, as DNA: TGTGCCAGCAGCACCCGGATTAGCGGGAGAGGCACAGATACGCAGTATTTT. Translated: CASSTRISGRGTDTQYF.

This clone was observed many times. The chain links TRBV28 to TRBJ1-3, with TRBD1 matching 8 bases. V trimming: 11 bases; J trimming: 0 bases; junction bases outside the gene matches: 0. CDR1 is MDHEN, CDR2 SYDVKM, per germline. CDR3 length: 12 amino acids. The CDR3 nucleotides are TGTGCCGGGACAGGCTCTGGAAACACCATATATTTT. Encoded protein: CAGTGSGNTIYF.

This clone was seen a single time. This chain links TRBV11-2 with TRBJ1-1; 7 bases are a match to TRBD1. Trimming cost V 1 base and J 3 bases; bases outside gene matches: 2. Germline V gene sequence: CDR1 SGHAT, CDR2 FQNNGV. This CDR3 spans 14 amino acids. CDR3 nucleotides: TGTGCCAGCAGCTTAGCGGGACAGCACACTGAAGCTTTCTTT. Amino acid sequence: CASSLAGQHTEAFF.

The chain combines TRBV30 with TRBJ2-1; D is perhaps TRBD1 (6 bases). V dropped 0 bases and J dropped 5 bases, with 11 bases sitting between them. Germline V gene lookup returns CDR1 GTSNPN and CDR2 SVGIG (reference sequence). The CDR3 consists of 14 residues. The CDR3 reads CAWSVGTSNNEQFF. For the CDR3, the DNA is TGTGCCTGGAGTGTCGGGACATCCAACAATGAGCAGTTCTTC.

This sequence joins TRBV18 and TRBJ2-7; D gene ambiguous. The V end lost 2 bases, the J end lost 0 bases, and 5 bases lay between the germline ends. The CDR3 is 13 amino acids. Germline loops: CDR1 KGHSH, CDR2 LQKENI. CDR3 in DNA: TGTGCCAGCTCACCAGCGCCCTCCTACGAGCAGTACTTC. The encoded protein is CASSPAPSYEQYF.

The J gene is TRBJ1-5, the V gene TRBV30, with D tentatively TRBD1 (6 bases). This CDR3 comprises 13 residues. Trimming stripped 2 bases from V and 11 bases from J, with 16 bases between. In germline, CDR1 is GTSNPN, CDR2 SVGIG (reference sequence). The CDR3: CAWSNREPGAQHF. The CDR3 nucleotides read TGTGCCTGGAGTAACAGGGAGCCCGGGGCCCAGCATTTT.

The table lists this clone with many counts. The chain uses TRBV5-5 and TRBJ1-2; no clear D. Germline CDR1 is SGHKS and CDR2 is YYEKEE (reference sequence). The CDR3 contains 14 residues. Trimming removed 0 bases from V and 2 bases from J, with 8 bases in between. The CDR3 here is CASSLVVKNYGYTF. DNA for the CDR3: TGTGCCAGCAGCTTGGTGGTCAAAAACTATGGCTACACCTTC. Supplemented by reference TRBV5-5 and TRBJ1-2, the full variable domain reads DAGVTQSPTHLIKTRGQQVTLRCSPISGHKSVSWYQQVLGQGPQFIFQYYEKEERGRGNFPDRFSARQFPNYSSELNVNALLLGDSALYLCASSLVVKNYGYTFGSGTRLTVV.

Points on this clone: This likely reflects a read error, since a far larger clone is one base away. The chain couples TRBV5-1 to TRBJ1-2; no reliable D call. Trimming cost V 0 bases and J 6 bases, with 15 bases left between them. This CDR3 has 15 amino acids. Germline lookup yields CDR1 SGHRS and CDR2 YFSETQ. CDR3 bases: TGCGCCAGCAGCTTGGCGGGGAGGTCGGTACATGGCTACACCTTC. Translated, it gives CASSLAGRSVHGYTF. The full variable domain, completed using reference TRBV5-1 and TRBJ1-2, is KAGVTQTPRYLIKTRGQQVTLSCSPISGHRSVSWYQQTPGQGLQFLFEYFSETQRNKGNFPGRFSGRQFSNSRSEMNVSTLELGDSALYLCASSLAGRSVHGYTFGSGTRLTVV.

The V gene is TRBV19, the J gene TRBJ1-5; D remains unclear. This CDR3 region has 15 residues. V was clipped by 3 bases and J by 0 bases, with 9 bases between them. Germline CDR1 reads LNHDA; CDR2 reads SQIVND (reference sequence). CDR3 residues: CASSIQTHSNQPQHF. The DNA of the CDR3 is TGTGCCAGTAGTATCCAGACCCATAGCAATCAGCCCCAGCATTTT.

The chain joins TRBV18 to TRBJ2-5, with 10 bases fitting TRBD1. V lost 3 bases and J lost 4; bases outside the gene matches: 2. The CDR3 is 14 amino acids. The germline gives CDR1 KGHSH, CDR2 LQKENI. CDR3 coding DNA: TGTGCCAGCTCACCCGGACAGGGGGGAGAGACCCAGTACTTC. Its translation is CASSPGQGGETQYF. Filled out from reference TRBV18 and TRBJ2-5, the complete variable domain reads NAGVMQNPRHLVRRRGQEARLRCSPMKGHSHVYWYRQLPEEGLKFMVYLQKENIIDESGMPKERFSAEFPKEGPSILRIQQVVRGDSAAYFCASSPGQGGETQYFGPGTRLLVL.

As regards this clone: A much more abundant neighbour one base away suggests this may be a read error. The V and J genes are TRBV6-1 and TRBJ1-3, with a tentative D call TRBD1 (5 bases). The V gene's germline CDR1 is MNHNS and CDR2 SASEGT. The CDR3 has 14 residues. The DNA of the CDR3 is TGTGCCAGCAATCCTCGGGGGGAGGCGGACACCGTATATTTT. It is translated as CASNPRGEADTVYF.

This clone showed up many times. This sequence joins TRBV14 and TRBJ2-5; possible D gene TRBD2, 6 bases. Per germline, CDR1 SGHDN and CDR2 FVKESK. This CDR3 has 15 amino acids. Trimming removed 0 bases from V and 5 bases from J, with 13 bases in between. CDR3 nucleotides: TGTGCCAGCAGCCAAGATCGGGGGTTTTTGGAGACCCAGTACTTC. Its protein product is CASSQDRGFLETQYF.

This clone was detected many times. The chain is built from TRBV7-2 and TRBJ2-7, with D possibly TRBD2 on 5 matching bases. The CDR3 extends over 14 amino acids. CDR1 and CDR2 (germline): SGHTA, FQGNSA. Trimming shortened V by 1 base and J by 7 bases, and 14 bases separated the two germline ends. The CDR3 DNA is TGTGCCAGCAGCTTAGGTTCGCAATCGGGGGAGCAGTACTTC. Protein: CASSLGSQSGEQYF.

This clone has just one count. One junction end disagrees with the germline gene, perhaps due to a read error. V is TRBV6-5 and J is TRBJ2-7, with 9 bases identical to TRBD1. Germline CDR1 is MNHEY and CDR2 is SVGAGI. The CDR3 spans 15 residues. The CDR3 loop reads CANSYGGQGQSEQYF. The CDR3 nucleotides are TGTGCCAACAGTTATGGGGGACAGGGTCAATCCGAGCAGTACTTC.

This clone came up a few times. The chain is built from TRBV6-5 and TRBJ2-5; D is possibly TRBD2 (5 bases). The J call is in doubt because the DNA end fits TRBJ2-7 better. In germline, CDR1 is MNHEY, CDR2 SVGAGI. The CDR3 extends over 13 amino acids. In DNA, the CDR3 is TGTGCCAGCAGTCGCCGAGGGTTTCACGAGCAGTACTTC. This codes for CASSRRGFHEQYF.

The J gene is TRBJ1-1, the V gene TRBV29-1, with D unclear. V lost 3 bases, J lost 4 bases, and 15 bases lay in between. Germline CDR1 and CDR2: SQVTM and ANQGSEA. CDR3 length equals 14 residues. The CDR3 loop is CSVDSAGSATEAFF. Here the CDR3 DNA reads TGCAGCGTTGACTCGGCCGGCTCCGCCACTGAAGCTTTCTTT.

Worth noting for this clone: It is likely a read error: a sequence one base away is far more abundant. The genes are TRBV19 and TRBJ1-4, with D maybe TRBD1 (5 bases). The CDR3 is made up of 16 amino acids. Germline CDR1 LNHDA, CDR2 SQIVND (reference sequence). Deletions cut 11 bases from V and 0 bases from J, with 19 bases between. The CDR3 protein is CACTSPREATNEKLFF. The DNA of the CDR3 is TGTGCCTGTACCTCACCCAGGGAGGCAACTAATGAAAAACTGTTTTTT.

This clone was seen a single time. The genes are TRBV2 and TRBJ2-2; 10 bases fit TRBD1. Germline V CDR1 and CDR2: SNHLY, FYNNEI. V gave up 8 bases and J gave up 4 bases; unmatched junction bases: 10. The CDR3 covers 16 residues. This CDR3 reads CASPGTGVGFTGELFF. The CDR3 bases are TGTGCCAGCCCCGGGACAGGGGTCGGTTTCACCGGGGAGCTGTTTTTT. Together with reference TRBV2 and TRBJ2-2, the CDR3 gives the full variable domain: EPEVTQTPSHQVTQMGQEVILRCVPISNHLYFYWYRQILGQKVEFLVSFYNNEISEKSEIFDDQFSVERPDGSNFTLKIRSTKLEDSAMYFCASPGTGVGFTGELFFGEGSRLTVL.

Of note for this clone: A read error is likely here: a far larger clone is one base away. V is TRBV9 and J is TRBJ1-2; TRBD1 matches at 11 bases. V lost 3 bases, J lost 4 bases, and 2 bases stayed unmatched. The CDR3 sequence is 14 residues long. CDR1 is SGDLS, CDR2 YYNGEE, per germline. The CDR3 sequence is CASSAGQGVYGYTF. In nucleotides, the CDR3 is TGTGCCAGCAGCGCGGGACAGGGGGTCTATGGCTACACCTTC.

This clone has ten or more counts. The chain combines TRBV29-1 with TRBJ2-7; 10 nucleotides match TRBD1. The V gene's germline CDR1 is SQVTM and CDR2 ANQGSEA. The CDR3 has 15 residues. The V segment lost 1 base and the J segment 2 bases; nucleotides outside the gene matches: 5. The CDR3 protein is CSVEVRDRGTYEQYF. As DNA, the CDR3 is TGCAGCGTTGAAGTGAGGGACAGGGGTACCTACGAGCAGTACTTC.

The gene calls are TRBV4-2 and TRBJ2-1; no definite D call. CDR1 and CDR2 (germline): LGHNA, YNFKEQ. The CDR3 consists of 13 residues. V lost 0 bases, J lost 6 bases, and 6 bases lay in between. Here the CDR3 DNA reads TGTGCCAGCAGCCAAGAGGGGTCCAATGAGCAGTTCTTC. Translating it yields CASSQEGSNEQFF.

There are many counts of this clone. The V gene is TRBV28, the J gene TRBJ2-7; 7 nucleotides agree with TRBD1. The CDR3 extends over 15 amino acids. V shed 6 bases and J 5 bases; nucleotides not matched to a gene: 13. The germline CDR1 and CDR2 sequences are MDHEN and SYDVKM. CDR3 protein: CASSQDRSGLDEQYF. The CDR3 region has the DNA TGTGCCAGCAGCCAGGACAGGTCAGGACTCGACGAGCAGTACTTC.

This clone appeared once. The chain employs TRBV18 and TRBJ2-1, with D perhaps matching TRBD2 (6 bases). Germline V gene sequence: CDR1 KGHSH, CDR2 LQKENI. This CDR3 has 16 residues. The germline V and J ends were trimmed by 2 bases and 4 bases, with 15 bases remaining between them. CDR3 nucleotide sequence: TGTGCCAGCTCACCAGGGAGCGGAGGGATTTACAATGAGCAGTTCTTC. This translates into CASSPGSGGIYNEQFF.

This clone came up many times. The chain has TRBV2 and TRBJ2-1; TRBD1 matches 9 bases. Germline values: CDR1 SNHLY, CDR2 FYNNEI. Trimming took 4 bases from V and 5 from J; bases not matched to a gene: 3. The CDR3 totals 14 residues. CDR3 coding DNA: TGTGCCAGCAGTGGGGGACAGGGAGACAATGAGCAGTTCTTC. It translates to CASSGGQGDNEQFF.